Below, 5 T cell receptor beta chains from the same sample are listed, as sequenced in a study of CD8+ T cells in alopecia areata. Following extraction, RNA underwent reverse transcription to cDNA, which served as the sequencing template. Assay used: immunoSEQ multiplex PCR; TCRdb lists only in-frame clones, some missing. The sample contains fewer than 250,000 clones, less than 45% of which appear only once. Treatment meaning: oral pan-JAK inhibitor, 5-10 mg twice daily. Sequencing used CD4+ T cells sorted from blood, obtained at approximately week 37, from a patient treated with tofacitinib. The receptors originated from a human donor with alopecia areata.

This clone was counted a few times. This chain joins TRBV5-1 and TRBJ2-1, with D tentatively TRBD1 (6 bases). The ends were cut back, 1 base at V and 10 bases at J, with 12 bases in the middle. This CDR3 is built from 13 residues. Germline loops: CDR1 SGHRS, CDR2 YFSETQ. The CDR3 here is CASSLPGVGEQFF. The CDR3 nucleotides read TGCGCCAGCAGCTTGCCAGGGGTTGGAGAGCAGTTCTTC.

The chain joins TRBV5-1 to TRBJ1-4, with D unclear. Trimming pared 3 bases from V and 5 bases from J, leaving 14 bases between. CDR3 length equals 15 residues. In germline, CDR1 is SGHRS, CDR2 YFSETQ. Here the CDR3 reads CASSSQEASNEKLFF. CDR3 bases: TGCGCCAGCAGCTCGCAAGAGGCGTCGAATGAAAAACTGTTTTTT.

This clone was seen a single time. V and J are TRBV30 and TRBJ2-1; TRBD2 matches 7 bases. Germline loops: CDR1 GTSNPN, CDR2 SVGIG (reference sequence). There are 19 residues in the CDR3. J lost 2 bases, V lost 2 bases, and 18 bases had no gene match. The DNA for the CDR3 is TGTGCCTGGAGTCTCCACCCCTCGTTAGCTAGCGGTGCCTACAATGAGCAGTTCTTC. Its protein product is CAWSLHPSLASGAYNEQFF. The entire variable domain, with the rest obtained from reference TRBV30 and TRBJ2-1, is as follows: SQTIHQWPATLVQPVGSPLSLECTVEGTSNPNLYWYRQAAGRGLQLLFYSVGIGQISSEVPQNLSASRPQDRQFILSSKKLLLSDSGFYLCAWSLHPSLASGAYNEQFFGPGTRLTVL.

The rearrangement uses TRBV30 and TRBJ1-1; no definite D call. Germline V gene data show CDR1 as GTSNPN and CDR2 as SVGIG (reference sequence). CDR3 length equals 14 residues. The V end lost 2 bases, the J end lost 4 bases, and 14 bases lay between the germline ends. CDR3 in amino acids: CAWSIRAHGTEAFF. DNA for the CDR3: TGTGCCTGGAGTATCCGGGCTCATGGCACTGAAGCTTTCTTT. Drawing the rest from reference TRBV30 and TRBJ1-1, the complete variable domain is SQTIHQWPATLVQPVGSPLSLECTVEGTSNPNLYWYRQAAGRGLQLLFYSVGIGQISSEVPQNLSASRPQDRQFILSSKKLLLSDSGFYLCAWSIRAHGTEAFFGQGTRLTVV.

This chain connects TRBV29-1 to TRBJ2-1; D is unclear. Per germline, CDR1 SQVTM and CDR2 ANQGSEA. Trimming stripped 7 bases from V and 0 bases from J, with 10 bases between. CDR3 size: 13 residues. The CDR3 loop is CSARTSSYNEQFF. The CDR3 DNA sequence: TGCAGCGCCCGCACGAGCTCCTACAATGAGCAGTTCTTC.